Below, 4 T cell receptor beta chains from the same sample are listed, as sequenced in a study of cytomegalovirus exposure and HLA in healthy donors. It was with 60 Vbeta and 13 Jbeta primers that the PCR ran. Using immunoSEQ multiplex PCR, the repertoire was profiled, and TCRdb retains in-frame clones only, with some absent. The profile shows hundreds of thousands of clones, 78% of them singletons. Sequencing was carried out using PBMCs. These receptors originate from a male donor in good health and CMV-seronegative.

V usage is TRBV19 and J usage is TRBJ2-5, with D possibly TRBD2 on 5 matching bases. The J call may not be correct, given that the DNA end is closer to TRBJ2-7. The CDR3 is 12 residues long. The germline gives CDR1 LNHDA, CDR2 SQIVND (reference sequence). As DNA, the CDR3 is TGTGCCAGTAGTGCCCCGGGATACGAGCAGTACTTC. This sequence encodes CASSAPGYEQYF.

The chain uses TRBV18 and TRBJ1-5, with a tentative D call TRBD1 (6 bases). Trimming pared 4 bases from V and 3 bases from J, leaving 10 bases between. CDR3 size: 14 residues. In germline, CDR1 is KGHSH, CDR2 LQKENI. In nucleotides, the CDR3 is TGTGCCAGCTCACGAACAGGGAACAATCAGCCCCAGCATTTT. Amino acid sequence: CASSRTGNNQPQHF.

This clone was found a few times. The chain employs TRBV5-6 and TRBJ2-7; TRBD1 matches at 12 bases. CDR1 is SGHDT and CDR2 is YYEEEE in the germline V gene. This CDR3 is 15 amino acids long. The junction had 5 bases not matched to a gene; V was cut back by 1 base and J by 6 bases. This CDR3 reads CASSLPGQGAFEQYF. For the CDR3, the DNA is TGTGCCAGCAGCTTGCCGGGACAGGGGGCGTTCGAGCAGTACTTC. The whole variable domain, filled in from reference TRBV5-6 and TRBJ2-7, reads DAGVTQSPTHLIKTRGQQVTLRCSPKSGHDTVSWYQQALGQGPQFIFQYYEEEERQRGNFPDRFSGHQFPNYSSELNVNALLLGDSALYLCASSLPGQGAFEQYFGPGTRLTVT.

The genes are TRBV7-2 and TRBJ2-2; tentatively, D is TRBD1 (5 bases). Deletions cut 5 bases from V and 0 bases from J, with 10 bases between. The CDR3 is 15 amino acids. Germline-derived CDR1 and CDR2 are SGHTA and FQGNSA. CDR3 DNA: TGTGCCAGCAGCCGACAGACCGCGAACACCGGGGAGCTGTTTTTT. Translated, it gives CASSRQTANTGELFF.